Shown below are 23 T cell receptor beta chains from a single sample sequenced in a study of cytomegalovirus exposure and HLA in healthy donors. Primers included in the PCR were 60 Vbeta and 13 Jbeta primers. Generated by immunoSEQ multiplex PCR, the TCRdb table keeps only in-frame clones and is missing some. The sample records a few hundred thousand clones, around 90% being singletons. The sample taken for sequencing was PBMCs. All receptors come from a girl aged 2 to 9 in good health and CMV-seronegative.

This chain joins TRBV7-2 and TRBJ2-7; a possible D gene is TRBD2 (6 bases). The V gene lost 5 bases and the J gene lost 0 bases, with 11 bases spanning the gap. The length of the CDR3 is 14 residues. Germline V gene lookup returns CDR1 SGHTA and CDR2 FQGNSA. This CDR3 reads CASSPLAHSYEQYF. CDR3 bases: TGTGCCAGCAGCCCACTAGCCCACTCCTACGAGCAGTACTTC.

V usage is TRBV7-2 and J usage is TRBJ1-2; weak D call: TRBD1 (6 bases). Per germline, CDR1 SGHTA and CDR2 FQGNSA. V was trimmed by 5 bases and J by 4 bases, leaving 20 bases between them. This CDR3 spans 16 amino acids. CDR3 region: CASSSIGGGASYGYTF. The DNA for the CDR3 is TGTGCCAGCAGCAGTATAGGGGGGGGCGCTAGCTATGGCTACACCTTC.

The gene calls are TRBV5-1 and TRBJ1-2; tentatively, D is TRBD1 (6 bases). Trimming shortened V by 0 bases and J by 4 bases, and 10 bases separated the two germline ends. CDR3 size: 14 residues. The germline V gene has CDR1 SGHRS and CDR2 YFSETQ. The CDR3 DNA reads as TGCGCCAGCAGCTTGGCGGACAGCCCCTATGGCTACACCTTC. Its protein is CASSLADSPYGYTF.

Regarding this clone: One end of the junction varies from germline; a read error may be responsible. The chain has TRBV7-9 and TRBJ2-2, with D hard to call. Germline V gene lookup returns CDR1 SEHNR and CDR2 FQNEAQ (reference sequence). This CDR3 is 13 amino acids long. CDR3 in amino acids: CSSSLESTGELFF. CDR3 bases: TGTTCCAGCAGCTTAGAATCGACCGGGGAGCTGTTTTTT. The full variable domain, completed using reference TRBV7-9 and TRBJ2-2, is DTGVSQNPRHKITKRGQNVTFRCDPISEHNRLYWYRQTLGQGPEFLTYFQNEAQLEKSRLLSDRFSAERPKGSFSTLEIQRTEQGDSAMYLCSSSLESTGELFFGEGSRLTVL.

This chain's CDR3 is CASSSGQNYGYTF. CDR3 nucleotide sequence: TGTGCCAGCAGCTCGGGACAGAACTATGGCTACACCTTC. The V call is TRBV11-1, the J call TRBJ1-2; TRBD1 aligns across 7 bases. The V gene's germline CDR1 is SGHAT and CDR2 FQDESV (reference sequence). V gave up 4 bases and J gave up 2 bases; unmatched junction bases: 1. The CDR3 extends over 13 amino acids.

This chain connects TRBV13 to TRBJ2-3; TRBD2 matches 13 bases. This CDR3 has 16 residues. Germline V gene lookup returns CDR1 PRHDT and CDR2 FYEKMQ (reference sequence). Trimming cost V 1 base and J 6 bases; bases outside gene matches: 4. The CDR3 sequence: CASSLATSGGWDTQYF. In DNA form, the CDR3 reads TGTGCCAGCAGCTTAGCGACTAGCGGGGGGTGGGATACGCAGTATTTT.

The genes are TRBV7-3 and TRBJ2-4, with TRBD1 identical over 9 bases. The CDR3 spans 14 residues. With 5 bases clipped from V and 9 bases from J, the junction kept 8 bases outside the gene matches. CDR1 is SGHTA, CDR2 FQGTGA, per germline. The CDR3 bases are TGTGCCAGCAGCCTGACAGGGGGGGAGGGCATTCAGTACTTC. Residues: CASSLTGGEGIQYF.

The chain combines TRBV30 with TRBJ1-6, with unresolved D. This CDR3 is built from 11 residues. Per germline, CDR1 GTSNPN and CDR2 SVGIG (reference sequence). The ends were cut back, 5 bases at V and 14 bases at J, with 13 bases in the middle. The CDR3 reads CAWEAAHTLHF. The CDR3 nucleotides are TGTGCCTGGGAGGCGGCGCACACCCTCCACTTT.

V gene TRBV9 combines with J gene TRBJ2-1; D is uncertain. The CDR3 is 14 amino acids. Per the germline V gene, CDR1 is SGDLS and CDR2 is YYNGEE. The V gene lost 3 bases and the J gene lost 5 bases, with 12 bases spanning the gap. As DNA, the CDR3 is TGTGCCAGCAGCGCCCTGTTTCCTGACAATGAGCAGTTCTTC. Translation: CASSALFPDNEQFF.

The rearrangement uses TRBV19 and TRBJ1-1, with 7 nucleotides matching TRBD1. CDR1 LNHDA and CDR2 SQIVND come from the germline V gene (reference sequence). Trimming cost V 5 bases and J 10 bases; bases outside gene matches: 7. This CDR3 contains 12 residues. This CDR3 is CASSWGTEGAFF. DNA of the CDR3: TGTGCCAGTAGTTGGGGGACAGAAGGAGCTTTCTTT.

The CDR3 loop is CASSPLDRVMGAGANVLTF. CDR3 bases: TGTGCCAGCTCACCCCTGGACAGGGTCATGGGTGCTGGGGCCAACGTCCTGACTTTC. This chain uses TRBV18 with TRBJ2-6, with 8 positions matching TRBD1. Looked up from germline, CDR1 is KGHSH and CDR2 is LQKENI. The CDR3 runs to 19 residues. The ends lost 3 bases at V and 2 bases at J; junction bases unmatched: 12.

The chain links TRBV5-1 to TRBJ2-5; 12 positions match TRBD1. The junction had 5 bases not matched to a gene; V was cut back by 4 bases and J by 4 bases. This CDR3 has 15 amino acids. Germline values: CDR1 SGHRS, CDR2 YFSETQ. The CDR3 DNA is TGCGCCAGCAGCACCGGGACAGGGGGCCGAGAGACCCAGTACTTC. This encodes CASSTGTGGRETQYF. The full variable domain, completed using reference TRBV5-1 and TRBJ2-5, is KAGVTQTPRYLIKTRGQQVTLSCSPISGHRSVSWYQQTPGQGLQFLFEYFSETQRNKGNFPGRFSGRQFSNSRSEMNVSTLELGDSALYLCASSTGTGGRETQYFGPGTRLLVL.

The chain carries TRBV7-6 and TRBJ1-1, with 7 bases lining up with TRBD1. The CDR3 length is 14 residues. The germline V gene has CDR1 SGHVS and CDR2 FNYEAQ. V was pared by 5 bases and J by 3 bases, with 6 bases of the junction left unmatched. CDR3 sequence reads: CASSLGGTDTEAFF. The CDR3 nucleotides read TGTGCCAGCAGCCTTGGAGGGACAGACACTGAAGCTTTCTTT.

The chain uses TRBV28 and TRBJ1-5; 8 positions match TRBD1. V lost 7 bases to trimming and J lost 0 bases; unmatched junction nucleotides: 14. The length of the CDR3 is 18 residues. Germline CDR1 reads MDHEN; CDR2 reads SYDVKM. The CDR3 loop is CASTLSAGGVFSNQPQHF. The CDR3, as DNA: TGTGCCAGCACCCTCTCGGCAGGGGGCGTGTTTAGCAATCAGCCCCAGCATTTT.

This sequence joins TRBV30 and TRBJ2-2; 9 bases line up with TRBD1. From germline, CDR1 is GTSNPN and CDR2 SVGIG (reference sequence). V lost 3 bases to trimming and J lost 6 bases; unmatched junction nucleotides: 5. This CDR3 spans 14 amino acids. CDR3 loop: CAWRQDRGAGELFF. The CDR3 nucleotides are TGTGCCTGGAGGCAGGACAGGGGAGCCGGGGAGCTGTTTTTT.

The chain recombines TRBV4-1 with TRBJ2-5; D remains unclear. The CDR3 spans 15 residues. Looked up from germline, CDR1 is MGHRA and CDR2 is YSYEKL. The V gene lost 0 bases and the J gene lost 0 bases, with 8 bases spanning the gap. In DNA form, the CDR3 reads TGCGCCAGCAGCCAAGATTTGGGCTACCAAGAGACCCAGTACTTC. Translating gives CASSQDLGYQETQYF.

This clone has only one observation. Additional DNA sequences in this sample encode the identical CDR3. The chain couples TRBV15 to TRBJ2-7; 7 bases are a match to TRBD1. CDR1 and CDR2 from the germline V gene are LNHNV and YYDKDF (reference sequence). The ends lost 3 bases at V and 2 bases at J; junction bases unmatched: 4. There are 14 residues in the CDR3. CDR3 coding DNA: TGTGCCACCAGCAGGCGAACAGGGGCCTACGAGCAGTACTTC. Amino acid sequence: CATSRRTGAYEQYF.

The count of this clone is one. This chain uses TRBV2 with TRBJ2-7, with D maybe TRBD1 (5 bases). V was trimmed by 10 bases and J by 0 bases, leaving 13 bases between them. CDR1 is SNHLY, CDR2 FYNNEI, per germline. This CDR3 contains 13 residues. The CDR3, as DNA: TGTGCCACACAAGGGCAGGGCTCCTACGAGCAGTACTTC. It specifies CATQGQGSYEQYF.

The J gene is TRBJ2-1, the V gene TRBV5-6, with D perhaps matching TRBD2 (5 bases). Germline V gene data show CDR1 as SGHDT and CDR2 as YYEEEE. This CDR3 is 15 amino acids long. Trimming cost V 2 bases and J 5 bases, with 14 bases left between them. Written as DNA, the CDR3 is TGTGCCAGCAGCTTTATCGGACTCCCCGACAATGAGCAGTTCTTC. This translates into CASSFIGLPDNEQFF.

This rearrangement joins TRBV21-1 to TRBJ1-5. TRBV21-1 corresponds to a pseudogene. The CDR3 runs 14 residues. CDR3 amino acids: CASSKVRAFQPQHF. CDR3 sequence (DNA): TGTGCCAGCAGCAAAGTGCGGGCATTCCAGCCCCAGCATTTT.

This sequence joins TRBV6-1 and TRBJ1-1; TRBD1 might be the D (5 bases). CDR3 length equals 14 residues. The V end was cut by 9 bases, the J end by 0 bases, with 14 bases between. From germline, CDR1 is MNHNS and CDR2 SASEGT. The CDR3 is CASCRAGMNTEAFF. As DNA, the CDR3 is TGTGCCAGTTGTCGGGCAGGGATGAACACTGAAGCTTTCTTT.

This chain links TRBV11-2 with TRBJ2-3; 12 positions match TRBD2. There are 17 residues in the CDR3. Trimming took 0 bases from V and 8 from J; bases not matched to a gene: 9. Germline CDR1 SGHAT, CDR2 FQNNGV. Here the CDR3 reads CASSLDRASGGAGTQYF. DNA for the CDR3: TGTGCCAGCAGCTTAGATCGTGCTAGCGGGGGGGCAGGTACGCAGTATTTT.

The chain joins TRBV9 to TRBJ2-7, with TRBD1 as a possible D gene (6 bases). The CDR3 covers 16 residues. Germline values: CDR1 SGDLS, CDR2 YYNGEE. Between the trimmed V and J ends, which lost 0 bases and 4 bases, there was a span of 17 bases. The CDR3 loop reads CASSVGGLAPSYEQYF. The CDR3 DNA sequence: TGTGCCAGCAGCGTAGGGGGGCTAGCTCCCTCTTACGAGCAGTACTTC.